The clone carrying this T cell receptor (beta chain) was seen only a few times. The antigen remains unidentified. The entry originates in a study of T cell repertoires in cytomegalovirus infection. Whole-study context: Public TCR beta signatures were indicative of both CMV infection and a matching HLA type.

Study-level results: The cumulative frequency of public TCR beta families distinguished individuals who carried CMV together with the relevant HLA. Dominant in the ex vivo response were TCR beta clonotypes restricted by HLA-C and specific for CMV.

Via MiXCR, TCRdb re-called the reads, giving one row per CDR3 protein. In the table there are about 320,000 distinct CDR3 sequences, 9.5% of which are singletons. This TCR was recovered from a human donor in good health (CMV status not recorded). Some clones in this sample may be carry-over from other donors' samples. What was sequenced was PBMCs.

The CDR3 loop is CASSDGGAEQFF. Written as DNA, the CDR3 is TGCGCCAGCAGCGATGGCGGCGCTGAGCAGTTCTTC. This sequence joins TRBV4-3 and TRBJ2-1; no definite D call. CDR1 is LGHNA and CDR2 is YSLEER in the germline V gene. The germline V and J ends were trimmed by 5 bases and 9 bases, with 11 bases remaining between them. This CDR3 has 12 residues.